The 11 T cell receptor beta chains presented below share a single source sample, sequenced in a study of PD-1 blockade in mismatch repair-deficient tumors. The table came from immunoSEQ multiplex PCR; TCRdb's copy has only in-frame clones and leaves some out. The data hold under 150,000 clones, with about 86% observed a single time. Specimen: peripheral blood, collected 44 weeks after starting pembrolizumab. The receptors shown here come from an adult with mismatch repair-deficient cancer.

This chain uses TRBV29-1 with TRBJ2-7; the match to TRBD2 covers 14 bases. There are 14 residues in the CDR3. The germline CDR1 and CDR2 sequences are SQVTM and ANQGSEA. With 4 bases clipped from V and 2 bases from J, the junction kept 1 base outside the gene matches. The CDR3 coding sequence is TGCAGCGTTGGGGGACTAGCGGGAGCCTACGAGCAGTACTTC. Amino acids: CSVGGLAGAYEQYF.

The chain carries TRBV6-6 and TRBJ1-4; the D is unclear. CDR1 and CDR2 from the germline V gene are MNHNY and SVGAGI (reference sequence). Trimming cost V 6 bases and J 6 bases, with 11 bases left between them. The CDR3 runs to 13 residues. CDR3 sequence (DNA): TGTGCCAGCAGCTTACCGGGTGATGAAAAACTGTTTTTT. Protein product: CASSLPGDEKLFF.

The chain carries TRBV30 and TRBJ1-1; D unclear. Germline loops: CDR1 GTSNPN, CDR2 SVGIG (reference sequence). This CDR3 contains 16 residues. V was trimmed by 0 bases and J by 0 bases, leaving 14 bases between them. The CDR3 region is CAWSVYLLRLNTEAFF. As DNA, the CDR3 is TGTGCCTGGAGTGTATACCTACTTCGGCTGAACACTGAAGCTTTCTTT.

This rearrangement joins TRBV18 to TRBJ1-2; D gene unclear. The CDR3 contains 12 residues. The ends were cut back, 2 bases at V and 7 bases at J, with 8 bases in the middle. The germline CDR1 and CDR2 sequences are KGHSH and LQKENI. The CDR3 DNA reads TGTGCCAGCTCACCAGGAGAAGGTGGCTACACCTTC. Its translation: CASSPGEGGYTF.

In nucleotides, the CDR3 is TGTGCCAGCAGCGAGGGGGGAGCCCTCACAGATACGCAGTATTTT. It specifies CASSEGGALTDTQYF. This chain joins TRBV9 and TRBJ2-3; tentatively, D is TRBD1 or TRBD2 (6 bases each). CDR1 and CDR2 (germline): SGDLS, YYNGEE. The CDR3 has 15 residues. The V and J ends lost 3 bases and 2 bases respectively, with 13 bases between them.

The chain employs TRBV7-2 and TRBJ2-1, with 8 nucleotides matching TRBD2. The CDR3 sequence is 14 residues long. Germline V gene data show CDR1 as SGHTA and CDR2 as FQGNSA. Trimming removed 0 bases from V and 5 bases from J; junction bases left unmatched: 0. CDR3 nucleotide sequence: TGTGCCAGCAGCTTAGCCGGGGGGGACAATGAGCAGTTCTTC. It yields the protein CASSLAGGDNEQFF.

This sequence joins TRBV6-4 and TRBJ2-7; TRBD1 matches at 8 bases. J was trimmed by 1 base and V by 5 bases; bases with no gene match: 7. The CDR3 has 15 amino acids. Germline CDR1 is MRHNA and CDR2 is SNTAGT. The DNA of the CDR3 is TGTGCCAGCAGTAGGGGGGACAGGCAATCCTACGAGCAGTACTTC. Translating it yields CASSRGDRQSYEQYF.

This clone was seen once. The V call is TRBV21-1, the J call TRBJ2-1. TRBV21-1 represents a pseudogene. The CDR3 runs 16 residues. CDR3 sequence: CASSKVEPPSYNEQFF. The CDR3 DNA is TGTGCCAGCAGCAAAGTGGAACCACCGTCCTACAATGAGCAGTTCTTC.

The rearrangement joins TRBV12-5 to TRBJ1-2; D may be TRBD1 (5 bases). The CDR3 runs 14 residues. Deletions cut 5 bases from V and 6 bases from J, with 16 bases between. The V gene's germline CDR1 is LGHNT and CDR2 FRNRAP. DNA for the CDR3: TGTGCTAGTGGTCTTGCCGGGGGGGAAAATGGCTACACCTTC. Its translation is CASGLAGGENGYTF.

The rearrangement joins TRBV4-3 to TRBJ2-1; D not resolved. Per germline, CDR1 LGHNA and CDR2 YSLEER. The CDR3 is 17 amino acids. Trimming shortened V by 0 bases and J by 2 bases, and 14 bases separated the two germline ends. The DNA of the CDR3 is TGCGCCAGCAGCCAAGAATACCGGATTTCGCCCTACAATGAGCAGTTCTTC. As protein: CASSQEYRISPYNEQFF.

The chain recombines TRBV27 with TRBJ2-2; D possibly corresponds to TRBD2 (6 bases). CDR3 length equals 16 residues. Trimming shortened V by 3 bases and J by 0 bases, and 11 bases separated the two germline ends. Germline loops: CDR1 MNHEY, CDR2 SMNVEV (reference sequence). For the CDR3, the DNA is TGTGCCAGCAGTTTCTTTTGGGAGGCGAACACCGGGGAGCTGTTTTTT. Translating it yields CASSFFWEANTGELFF.